One sample yielded the 29 T cell receptor beta chains listed below, sequenced in a study of STAT3 mutations in large granular lymphocyte leukemia. Study results and caveats: At least one immunodominant TCR beta clonotype appeared in every T-cell large granular lymphocyte leukemia patient.

The protocol was immunoSEQ multiplex PCR, while the TCRdb copy is restricted to in-frame clones and leaves out a portion. Of just over 15,000 clones listed, around nine tenths are singletons. No antigen is known for these receptors. Specimen: peripheral blood mononuclear cells. These receptors came from a woman in her forties or fifties with T-cell large granular lymphocyte leukemia. Some clones in this sample may be carry-over from other donors' samples.

The rearrangement joins TRBV27 to TRBJ1-2, with D tentatively TRBD1 (6 bases). V was clipped by 5 bases and J by 4 bases, with 11 bases between them. Germline V lookup: CDR1 MNHEY, CDR2 SMNVEV (reference sequence). This CDR3 has 13 residues. The CDR3 nucleotides read TGTGCCAGCAGTCGGCAGGGGTCCTATGGCTACACCTTC. This translates into CASSRQGSYGYTF.

The genes are TRBV19 and TRBJ1-1; D not resolved. CDR1 LNHDA and CDR2 SQIVND come from the germline V gene (reference sequence). V lost 7 bases to trimming and J lost 4 bases, with 7 bases between them. This CDR3 region has 11 residues. This chain's CDR3 is CASIAATEAFF. In DNA form, the CDR3 reads TGTGCCAGTATTGCGGCCACTGAAGCTTTCTTT.

The J gene is TRBJ2-1, the V gene TRBV13, with D possibly TRBD2 on 6 matching bases. This CDR3 spans 14 amino acids. From germline, CDR1 is PRHDT and CDR2 FYEKMQ (reference sequence). V dropped 3 bases and J dropped 4 bases, with 10 bases sitting between them. CDR3 protein: CASSFSGGYNEQFF. CDR3 nucleotide sequence: TGTGCCAGCAGCTTCTCCGGGGGATACAATGAGCAGTTCTTC.

This rearrangement joins TRBV5-8 to TRBJ1-5; 10 bases are a match to TRBD1. The V segment lost 4 bases and the J segment 4 bases; nucleotides outside the gene matches: 5. The CDR3 spans 15 residues. In germline, CDR1 is SGHTS, CDR2 YDEGEE. The CDR3 loop reads CASSPRQGANQPQHF. The CDR3, as DNA: TGTGCCAGCAGCCCCCGACAGGGGGCTAATCAGCCCCAGCATTTT.

The chain carries TRBV30 and TRBJ2-3; 10 bases line up with TRBD2. Per the germline V gene, CDR1 is GTSNPN and CDR2 is SVGIG (reference sequence). Trimming at V came to 8 bases and at J to 2 bases, leaving 7 bases not matched to a gene. This CDR3 is built from 14 residues. The CDR3 sequence: CAQQLAGSTDTQYF. The DNA of the CDR3 is TGTGCCCAACAACTAGCGGGGTCCACAGATACGCAGTATTTT.

The V and J genes are TRBV30 and TRBJ2-3; D gene uncertain. V lost 2 bases and J 3 bases, leaving 12 bases between the germline ends. CDR1 and CDR2 (germline): GTSNPN, SVGIG (reference sequence). CDR3 length: 14 residues. CDR3 DNA: TGTGCCTGGAGTTTAAGGATCCGAACAGATACGCAGTATTTT. Residues: CAWSLRIRTDTQYF.

The V call is TRBV7-2, the J call TRBJ1-2, with TRBD1 as a possible D gene (6 bases). CDR3 length equals 15 residues. V was shortened by 5 bases and J by 4 bases, with 17 bases between the two germline ends. The V gene's germline CDR1 is SGHTA and CDR2 FQGNSA. The CDR3 sequence is CASSDDSGGLYGYTF. CDR3 bases: TGTGCCAGCAGCGACGATTCCGGGGGCCTCTATGGCTACACCTTC.

This clone is a singleton in its sample. V gene TRBV18 combines with J gene TRBJ2-7; 7 bases match TRBD1. This CDR3 has 14 amino acids. Germline trimming cut 2 bases from V and 2 bases from J; bases unmatched to any gene: 3. Per the germline V gene, CDR1 is KGHSH and CDR2 is LQKENI. The CDR3 coding sequence is TGTGCCAGCTCACCAACCCAGGGGGCCTACGAGCAGTACTTC. Encoded protein: CASSPTQGAYEQYF.

The chain combines TRBV7-9 with TRBJ1-1; D uncertain. Looked up from germline, CDR1 is SEHNR and CDR2 is FQNEAQ (reference sequence). The CDR3 is 15 amino acids. The V end lost 5 bases, the J end lost 4 bases, and 17 bases lay between the germline ends. The CDR3 DNA follows: TGTGCCAGCAGCCGATTAGGCGAGGCGGGCACTGAAGCTTTCTTT. Translating it yields CASSRLGEAGTEAFF.

The chain recombines TRBV7-9 with TRBJ2-7, with 8 bases fitting TRBD2. This CDR3 comprises 16 residues. Looked up from germline, CDR1 is SEHNR and CDR2 is FQNEAQ (reference sequence). Trimming cost V 5 bases and J 7 bases; bases outside gene matches: 16. This CDR3 reads CASSPRREGERGEQYF. CDR3 nucleotides: TGTGCCAGCAGCCCGCGCCGGGAGGGAGAGAGGGGGGAGCAGTACTTC. The full variable domain, its missing parts supplied by reference TRBV7-9 and TRBJ2-7, is DTGVSQNPRHKITKRGQNVTFRCDPISEHNRLYWYRQTLGQGPEFLTYFQNEAQLEKSRLLSDRFSAERPKGSFSTLEIQRTEQGDSAMYLCASSPRREGERGEQYFGPGTRLTVT.

The chain is built from TRBV5-1 and TRBJ2-2, with D perhaps TRBD1 (6 bases). Deletions cut 5 bases from V and 4 bases from J, with 18 bases between. Per germline, CDR1 SGHRS and CDR2 YFSETQ. This CDR3 spans 16 amino acids. CDR3 nucleotides: TGCGCCAGCAGTTTTAACAGGGCTGGTACCACCGGGGAGCTGTTTTTT. Residues: CASSFNRAGTTGELFF.

This clone was counted a single time. The genes are TRBV30 and TRBJ2-3, with D possibly matching TRBD1 (5 bases). The CDR3 runs 14 residues. With 2 bases removed from V and 2 bases from J, the gap between germline ends came to 11 bases. Germline-derived CDR1 and CDR2 are GTSNPN and SVGIG (reference sequence). The CDR3 here is CAWSPQVHTDTQYF. CDR3 nucleotides: TGTGCCTGGAGTCCACAGGTCCACACAGATACGCAGTATTTT.

The V call is TRBV4-2, the J call TRBJ2-7; unclear D gene. Per germline, CDR1 LGHNA and CDR2 YNFKEQ. This CDR3 is 13 amino acids long. Trimming removed 5 bases at V and 7 bases at J, with 15 bases between. DNA for the CDR3: TGTGCCAGCAGCAATATGGGGTCTGGAGAGCAGTACTTC. Translated, it gives CASSNMGSGEQYF.

The chain carries TRBV28 and TRBJ1-5; D unresolved. Germline V CDR1 and CDR2: MDHEN, SYDVKM. Trimming stripped 8 bases from V and 2 bases from J, with 22 bases between. The CDR3 covers 17 residues. The CDR3 sequence is CASDDLTRAGGNQPQHF. The CDR3 coding sequence is TGTGCCAGCGATGACCTAACTAGGGCAGGAGGCAATCAGCCCCAGCATTTT.

For this clone: This CDR3 fails to terminate in the conserved phenylalanine or tryptophan, so it likely reflects a read error. No DNA is shown, since the ends of the CDR3 on it are uncertain; the CDR3 is the one TCRdb lists. V and J are TRBV27 and TRBJ1-1; TRBD1 was called by the table and not checked on the DNA. The CDR3 length is 14 residues, termini included. CDR1 and CDR2 from the germline V gene are MNHEY and SMNVEV (reference sequence). The CDR3 reads CASSLGTLGRHMYL.

The chain has TRBV9 and TRBJ2-6, with 9 bases that match TRBD2. Germline loops: CDR1 SGDLS, CDR2 YYNGEE. The CDR3 is 19 amino acids. V was clipped by 2 bases and J by 0 bases; unmatched bases: 9. In DNA, the CDR3 is TGTGCCAGCAGCGTTAGTCGGACTAGCGTCGGCTCTGGGGCCAACGTCCTGACTTTC. Encoded protein: CASSVSRTSVGSGANVLTF.

The chain employs TRBV20-1 and TRBJ1-2; D ambiguous. The CDR3 spans 11 residues. The V end was cut by 6 bases, the J end by 3 bases, with 8 bases between. CDR1 is DFQATT and CDR2 is SNEGSKA in the germline V gene (reference sequence). CDR3 coding DNA: TGCAGTGCCCCCCCCGACTATGGCTACACCTTC. This gives the protein CSAPPDYGYTF.

The chain couples TRBV27 to TRBJ1-1, with 8 bases matching TRBD1. The CDR3 extends over 15 amino acids. V shed 4 bases, J shed 1 base, and the junction held 5 bases outside the gene matches. Germline V gene data show CDR1 as MNHEY and CDR2 as SMNVEV (reference sequence). The CDR3 is CASSSQGAGNTEAFF. In nucleotides, the CDR3 is TGTGCCAGCAGTTCCCAGGGGGCTGGGAACACTGAAGCTTTCTTT.

The chain has TRBV18 and TRBJ2-5; D is undetermined. V shed 0 bases and J shed 5 bases, with 16 bases lying between them. Germline CDR1 KGHSH, CDR2 LQKENI. This CDR3 is built from 16 residues. This CDR3 is CASSPPKGLTRETQYF. CDR3 sequence (DNA): TGTGCCAGCTCACCACCGAAGGGTTTGACAAGGGAGACCCAGTACTTC.

This chain links TRBV15 with TRBJ1-2, with 9 nucleotides matching TRBD1. Germline V gives CDR1 LNHNV, CDR2 YYDKDF (reference sequence). The CDR3 runs to 15 residues. Germline trimming cut 3 bases from V and 4 bases from J; bases unmatched to any gene: 6. CDR3 in DNA: TGTGCCACCAGCAGGGGACAGGGCGGGCCCTATGGCTACACCTTC. Its protein product is CATSRGQGGPYGYTF.

This clone turned up a few times. The V and J genes are TRBV30 and TRBJ1-2, with D perhaps TRBD1 (5 bases). Germline CDR1 is GTSNPN and CDR2 is SVGIG (reference sequence). The V end lost 2 bases, the J end lost 8 bases, and 21 bases lay between the germline ends. This CDR3 spans 15 amino acids. This chain's CDR3 is CAWSLEGRGIRGYTF. CDR3 coding DNA: TGTGCCTGGAGTCTGGAGGGGCGTGGGATACGGGGCTACACCTTC.

The chain links TRBV18 to TRBJ2-7; possibly TRBD2 for D (6 bases). V was cut by 6 bases and J by 2 bases, with 11 bases left in between. The V gene's germline CDR1 is KGHSH and CDR2 LQKENI. This CDR3 comprises 13 residues. CDR3 DNA sequence: TGTGCCAGCTCTAGGGACTTCGCCTACGAGCAGTACTTC. As protein: CASSRDFAYEQYF.

The rearrangement uses TRBV2 and TRBJ2-3; 11 nucleotides align to TRBD2. V lost 6 bases, J lost 0 bases, and 11 bases stayed unmatched. Germline V lookup: CDR1 SNHLY, CDR2 FYNNEI. The CDR3 spans 18 residues. The CDR3 nucleotides are TGTGCCAGCAGCGGCTTAGCGGGAGGGCCGACTAGCACAGATACGCAGTATTTT. This translates into CASSGLAGGPTSTDTQYF. Filled out from reference TRBV2 and TRBJ2-3, the complete variable domain reads EPEVTQTPSHQVTQMGQEVILRCVPISNHLYFYWYRQILGQKVEFLVSFYNNEISEKSEIFDDQFSVERPDGSNFTLKIRSTKLEDSAMYFCASSGLAGGPTSTDTQYFGPGTRLTVL.

V and J are TRBV5-1 and TRBJ2-5, with D perhaps TRBD1 (6 bases). The V end was cut by 4 bases, the J end by 3 bases, with 10 bases between. Germline V lookup: CDR1 SGHRS, CDR2 YFSETQ. The CDR3 extends over 13 amino acids. CDR3 sequence reads: CASSQGTEETQYF. The DNA of the CDR3 is TGCGCCAGCAGCCAGGGGACGGAAGAGACCCAGTACTTC.

The chain carries TRBV27 and TRBJ1-5, with no clear D. The CDR3 runs 15 residues. Trimming removed 4 bases from V and 0 bases from J, with 10 bases in between. CDR1 and CDR2 from the germline V gene are MNHEY and SMNVEV (reference sequence). The CDR3 loop is CASSWSGVSNQPQHF. The CDR3 DNA is TGTGCCAGCAGTTGGAGTGGGGTTAGCAATCAGCCCCAGCATTTT.

The V and J genes are TRBV27 and TRBJ2-7, with no clear D. CDR1 and CDR2 (germline): MNHEY, SMNVEV (reference sequence). The CDR3 consists of 14 residues. Trimming stripped 4 bases from V and 0 bases from J, with 10 bases between. DNA for the CDR3: TGTGCCAGCAGTTGGACGCTGAGCTCCTACGAGCAGTACTTC. Its translation is CASSWTLSSYEQYF.

J is TRBJ1-1 and V is TRBV28; D gene ambiguous. V was shortened by 9 bases and J by 1 base, with 9 bases between the two germline ends. Germline V gene data show CDR1 as MDHEN and CDR2 as SYDVKM. The CDR3 is 12 amino acids. CDR3 loop: CASTVPNTEAFF. Here the CDR3 DNA reads TGTGCCAGTACGGTCCCGAACACTGAAGCTTTCTTT. The full variable domain, rest sourced from reference TRBV28 and TRBJ1-1, is DVKVTQSSRYLVKRTGEKVFLECVQDMDHENMFWYRQDPGLGLRLIYFSYDVKMKEKGDIPEGYSVSREKKERFSLILESASTNQTSMYLCASTVPNTEAFFGQGTRLTVV.

The J gene is TRBJ1-2, the V gene TRBV6-1; D is unclear. The V end was cut by 10 bases, the J end by 0 bases, with 15 bases between. Germline CDR1 reads MNHNS; CDR2 reads SASEGT. This CDR3 region has 14 residues. In DNA form, the CDR3 reads TGTGCCACCCGTCAACCAATAGCTAACTATGGCTACACCTTC. Translating gives CATRQPIANYGYTF.

The V call is TRBV21-1, the J call TRBJ2-7. TRBV21-1 is labeled a pseudogene. This CDR3 is 9 amino acids long. This CDR3 reads CASNYEQYF. Here the CDR3 DNA reads TGTGCCAGCAACTACGAGCAGTACTTC.